This entry lists 5 T cell receptor beta chains sequenced from one sample in a study of T cell responses to AZD1222 COVID-19 vaccine. The protocol was immunoSEQ multiplex PCR, while the TCRdb copy is restricted to in-frame clones and leaves out a portion. The table includes more than 60,000 clones, roughly 87% detected once. Sequencing was performed on peripheral blood, taken on day 0 of AZD1222 vaccination. Receptors originate from an adult in good health.

J is TRBJ2-7 and V is TRBV6-1; D remains unclear. The CDR3 runs to 14 residues. Per the germline V gene, CDR1 is MNHNS and CDR2 is SASEGT. V was pared by 2 bases and J by 5 bases, with 13 bases between. As DNA, the CDR3 is TGTGCCAGCAGTGAAATGGGCGGAATACACGAGCAGTACTTC. Its translation: CASSEMGGIHEQYF.

This clone appeared once. The V and J genes are TRBV7-3 and TRBJ2-7; 10 bases align to TRBD2. This CDR3 has 17 residues. Germline V gene lookup returns CDR1 SGHTA and CDR2 FQGTGA. With V trimmed by 5 bases and J by 1 base, 11 bases remained unmatched. Here the CDR3 DNA reads TGTGCCAGCAGCACCCAATCCGGGACTAGCGAGTCCTACGAGCAGTACTTC. Amino acids: CASSTQSGTSESYEQYF.

This sequence joins TRBV2 and TRBJ1-1; D is undetermined. V was clipped by 2 bases and J by 5 bases, with 6 bases between them. The CDR3 has 12 amino acids. Per germline, CDR1 SNHLY and CDR2 FYNNEI. As DNA, the CDR3 is TGTGCCAGCAGTGAACAGTTAACTGAAGCTTTCTTT. It translates to CASSEQLTEAFF.

This sequence joins TRBV19 and TRBJ2-3; D is possibly TRBD1 (6 bases). Per germline, CDR1 LNHDA and CDR2 SQIVND (reference sequence). This CDR3 comprises 12 residues. Trimming cost V 8 bases and J 1 base, with 7 bases left between them. The DNA of the CDR3 is TGTGCCAGTGGACAGCGCACAGATACGCAGTATTTT. Translating gives CASGQRTDTQYF.

This clone was seen only once. The CDR3 region is CASSYRTGGNTGELFF. CDR3 DNA sequence: TGTGCCAGCAGCTACCGGACGGGGGGGAACACCGGGGAGCTGTTTTTT. The rearrangement joins TRBV14 to TRBJ2-2, with 7 bases lining up with TRBD2. Per germline, CDR1 SGHDN and CDR2 FVKESK. V gave up 5 bases and J gave up 1 base; unmatched junction bases: 7. The CDR3 is made up of 16 amino acids.